Following are 16 T cell receptor beta chains from one sample sequenced in a study of T cell repertoires in cytomegalovirus infection. Their specific antigens are unknown. Via MiXCR, TCRdb re-called the reads, giving one row per CDR3 protein. The repertoire consists of 600,000 to 700,000 distinct CDR3 sequences, with around 35% occurring once and the leading ten covering around a sixth. The sample was cultured PBMCs, taken from culture after CMV antigen stimulation. The receptor source for this set is a human donor in good health (CMV status not recorded). Some clones in this sample may be carry-over from other donors' samples.

The V gene is TRBV6-2 or TRBV6-3, the J gene TRBJ2-7, with a possible D match to TRBD2 (5 bases). The CDR3 runs 14 residues. Trimming took 6 bases from V and 1 from J, leaving 13 bases between them. The germline CDR1 and CDR2 sequences are MNHEY and SVGEGT. CDR3 coding DNA: TGTGCCAGCAGGGATTGGACTCGTTCCTACGAGCAGTACTTC. Protein product: CASRDWTRSYEQYF.

This clonotype was observed a few times. The V and J genes are TRBV6-6 and TRBJ2-1; no firm D call. This CDR3 has 14 amino acids. Trimming left V 4 bases short and J 4 bases short, with 11 bases between. Germline V gene sequence: CDR1 MNHNY, CDR2 SVGAGI (reference sequence). The DNA for the CDR3 is TGTGCCAGCAGTTGGAACCCCAGATACAATGAGCAGTTCTTC. It specifies CASSWNPRYNEQFF.

This chain joins TRBV5-4 and TRBJ1-2, with D unresolved. V lost 4 bases to trimming and J lost 7 bases, with 14 bases between them. Germline CDR1 is SGHNT and CDR2 is YYREEE (reference sequence). The CDR3 runs to 13 residues. CDR3 coding DNA: TGTGCCAGCAGCACCCTTCCGACAAGTGGCTACACCTTC. This gives the protein CASSTLPTSGYTF.

This chain connects TRBV4-1 to TRBJ2-7; D gene uncertain. V shed 0 bases and J shed 9 bases, with 9 bases lying between them. The CDR3 extends over 12 amino acids. Germline V gene data show CDR1 as MGHRA and CDR2 as YSYEKL. CDR3 nucleotide sequence: TGCGCCAGCAGCCAAGAGAATAATCGGCAGTACTTC. Its protein product is CASSQENNRQYF.

This clonotype was detected many times. The J gene is TRBJ2-7, the V gene TRBV7-2; TRBD2 agrees at 14 bases. The CDR3 runs 16 residues. V was clipped by 5 bases and J by 5 bases; unmatched bases: 8. CDR1 is SGHTA and CDR2 is FQGNSA in the germline V gene. CDR3 region: CASSMRRLAGGHEQYF. CDR3 DNA sequence: TGTGCCAGCAGCATGCGAAGACTAGCGGGAGGGCACGAGCAGTACTTC.

The chain is built from TRBV11-3 and TRBJ1-1; D ambiguous. V was cut by 5 bases and J by 1 base, with 11 bases left in between. The CDR3 length is 14 residues. CDR1 and CDR2 (germline): SGHNT, YENEEA. The CDR3 loop reads CASSARAENTEAFF. The CDR3 coding sequence is TGTGCCAGCAGCGCCCGAGCCGAGAACACTGAAGCTTTCTTT.

The rearrangement links TRBV19 to TRBJ1-4; no definite D call. Trimming cost V 4 bases and J 7 bases, with 7 bases left between them. Germline CDR1 and CDR2: LNHDA and SQIVND (reference sequence). CDR3 length: 12 residues. The DNA of the CDR3 is TGTGCCAGTAGTACCTTCAGTGAAAAACTGTTTTTT. Amino acids: CASSTFSEKLFF. The full variable domain, with the rest looked up from reference TRBV19 and TRBJ1-4, is DGGITQSPKYLFRKEGQNVTLSCEQNLNHDAMYWYRQDPGQGLRLIYYSQIVNDFQKGDIAEGYSVSREKKESFPLTVTSAQKNPTAFYLCASSTFSEKLFFGSGTQLSVL.

The V and J genes are TRBV10-3 and TRBJ1-1, with D uncertain. This CDR3 comprises 15 residues. Per the germline V gene, CDR1 is ENHRY and CDR2 is SYGVKD. The germline V and J ends were trimmed by 7 bases and 4 bases, with 19 bases remaining between them. CDR3 in amino acids: CAITDPSYSTTEAFF. The CDR3 DNA sequence: TGTGCCATCACCGACCCCAGCTATTCGACCACTGAAGCTTTCTTT.

The chain links TRBV5-1 to TRBJ2-5; D might be TRBD2 (6 bases). Looked up from germline, CDR1 is SGHRS and CDR2 is YFSETQ. V lost 4 bases and J lost 0, with 10 bases in between. This CDR3 is 14 amino acids long. As DNA, the CDR3 is TGCGCCAGCAGCGGGGGGTCCTACCAAGAGACCCAGTACTTC. This gives the protein CASSGGSYQETQYF.

The chain joins TRBV2 to TRBJ2-7; the D call may be TRBD1 or TRBD2 (5 bases each). CDR3 size: 13 residues. The V and J ends lost 6 bases and 4 bases respectively, with 13 bases between them. Germline V gene sequence: CDR1 SNHLY, CDR2 FYNNEI. CDR3 loop: CASRGDDIYEQYF. CDR3 in DNA: TGTGCCAGCAGGGGGGACGATATATACGAGCAGTACTTC.

There are many counts of this clonotype. The V gene is TRBV7-6, the J gene TRBJ1-4; D not certain. There are 21 residues in the CDR3. Germline CDR1 and CDR2: SGHVS and FNYEAQ. V lost 2 bases, J lost 2 bases, and 27 bases lay in between. Written as DNA, the CDR3 is TGTGCCAGCAGCTTAAGTCTCGCCCGACCGGGAGCCAGAGGGACTAATGAAAAACTGTTTTTT. Protein: CASSLSLARPGARGTNEKLFF. Together with reference TRBV7-6 and TRBJ1-4, the CDR3 gives the full variable domain: GAGVSQSPRYKVTKRGQDVALRCDPISGHVSLYWYRQALGQGPEFLTYFNYEAQQDKSGLPNDRFSAERPEGSISTLTIQRTEQRDSAMYRCASSLSLARPGARGTNEKLFFGSGTQLSVL.

This clonotype occurred a few times. At one of its ends the junction is not consistent with the germline gene, which may arise from a read error. The chain links TRBV7-8 to TRBJ1-4; a weak D match, TRBD1 (6 bases). The CDR3 covers 14 residues. In germline, CDR1 is SGHVS, CDR2 FQNEAQ. For the CDR3, the DNA is TGTGCTAGCAGCCCCAGGGGTTATGTTGGAAAACTGTTTTTT. It is translated as CASSPRGYVGKLFF.

This clonotype was seen a few times. V gene TRBV7-2 combines with J gene TRBJ2-1, with TRBD2 matching over 9 bases. This CDR3 has 14 residues. Unmatched junction bases numbered 7, after V lost 5 bases and J lost 8 bases. Germline V gives CDR1 SGHTA, CDR2 FQGNSA. CDR3 in DNA: TGTGCCAGCAGCCCCCTAGCGGGGAGGGATGAGCAGTTCTTC. Translating it yields CASSPLAGRDEQFF.

The V and J genes are TRBV18 and TRBJ1-3; D remains ambiguous. The CDR3 loop spans 14 amino acids. V was shortened by 3 bases and J by 0 bases, with 6 bases between the two germline ends. CDR1 and CDR2 from the germline V gene are KGHSH and LQKENI. The CDR3 loop reads CASSPDPSGNTIYF. The CDR3 nucleotides are TGTGCCAGCTCACCGGATCCCTCTGGAAACACCATATATTTT.

The J gene is TRBJ2-5, the V gene TRBV28; D not resolved. Germline V gives CDR1 MDHEN, CDR2 SYDVKM. This CDR3 spans 13 amino acids. Trimming took 5 bases from V and 4 from J, leaving 11 bases between them. CDR3 bases: TGTGCCAGCAGTATAGGGAATAGAGAGACCCAGTACTTC. Protein product: CASSIGNRETQYF.

The chain recombines TRBV2 with TRBJ1-4; D uncertain. The CDR3 totals 14 residues. Germline CDR1 and CDR2: SNHLY and FYNNEI. Deletions cut 4 bases from V and 0 bases from J, with 6 bases between. DNA for the CDR3: TGTGCCAGCAGTGGACAAACAACTAATGAAAAACTGTTTTTT. This encodes CASSGQTTNEKLFF.